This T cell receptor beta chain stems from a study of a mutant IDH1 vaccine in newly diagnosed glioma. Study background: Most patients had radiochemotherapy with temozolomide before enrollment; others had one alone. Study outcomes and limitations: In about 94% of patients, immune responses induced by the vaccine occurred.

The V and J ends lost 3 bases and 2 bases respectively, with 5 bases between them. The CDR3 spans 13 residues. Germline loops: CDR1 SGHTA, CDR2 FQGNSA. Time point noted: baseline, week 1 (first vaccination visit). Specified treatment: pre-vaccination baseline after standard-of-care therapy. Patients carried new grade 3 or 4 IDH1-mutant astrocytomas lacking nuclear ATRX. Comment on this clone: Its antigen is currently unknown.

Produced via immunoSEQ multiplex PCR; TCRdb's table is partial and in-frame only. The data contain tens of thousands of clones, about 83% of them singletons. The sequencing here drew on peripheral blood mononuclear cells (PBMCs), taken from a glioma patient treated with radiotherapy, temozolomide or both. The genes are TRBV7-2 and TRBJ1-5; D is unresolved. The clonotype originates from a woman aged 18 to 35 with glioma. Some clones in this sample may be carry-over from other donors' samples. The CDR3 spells CASSFSGNQPQHF. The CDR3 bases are TGTGCCAGCAGCTTTTCGGGCAATCAGCCCCAGCATTTT.